This TCR beta chain was sequenced in a study of cytomegalovirus exposure and HLA in healthy donors. The table lists this clone with a few counts. There are 16 residues in the CDR3. Germline V gene data show CDR1 as ENHRY and CDR2 as SYGVKD. V shed 4 bases and J shed 0 bases, with 13 bases lying between them. PCR amplification relied on 60 Vbeta primers (plus 13 Jbeta primers). Libraries were prepared by immunoSEQ multiplex PCR; TCRdb keeps only in-frame clonotypes and omits some of them. The sample gives 160,000 or so clones, more than 65% of which show up once; more than 0.4% is in the top ten. Sequenced: PBMCs. The sequence came from a woman aged 50 to 65 in good health and CMV-seronegative. The rearrangement links TRBV10-3 to TRBJ2-4; D not resolved. Here the CDR3 reads CAISATPSGAKNIQYF. The CDR3 DNA reads as TGTGCCATCAGTGCGACCCCGTCGGGAGCCAAAAACATTCAGTACTTC.